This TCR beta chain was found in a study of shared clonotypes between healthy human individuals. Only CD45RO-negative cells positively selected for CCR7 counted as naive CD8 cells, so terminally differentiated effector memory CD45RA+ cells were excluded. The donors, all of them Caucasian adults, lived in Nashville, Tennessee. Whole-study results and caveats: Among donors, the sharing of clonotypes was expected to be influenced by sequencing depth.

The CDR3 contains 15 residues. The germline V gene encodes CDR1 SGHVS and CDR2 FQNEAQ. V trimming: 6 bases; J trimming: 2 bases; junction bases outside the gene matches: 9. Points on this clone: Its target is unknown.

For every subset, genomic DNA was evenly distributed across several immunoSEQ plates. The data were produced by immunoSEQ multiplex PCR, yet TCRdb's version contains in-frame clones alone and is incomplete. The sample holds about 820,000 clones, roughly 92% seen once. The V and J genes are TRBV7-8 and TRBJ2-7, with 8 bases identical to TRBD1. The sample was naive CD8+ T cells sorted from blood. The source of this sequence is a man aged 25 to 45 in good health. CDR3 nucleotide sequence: TGTGCCAGCAGTGGCGGACAGGGTTGGGCCTACGAGCAGTACTTC. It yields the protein CASSGGQGWAYEQYF.